The 11 T cell receptor beta chains reported below all come from one sample, sequenced in a study of cytomegalovirus exposure and HLA in healthy donors. PCR used 60 Vbeta primers and 13 Jbeta primers. Produced via immunoSEQ multiplex PCR; TCRdb's table is partial and in-frame only. Among 160,000 or so clones listed, around 73% were seen once. The sequenced sample consisted of PBMCs. The receptors stem from a man aged 55-75 years in good health and CMV-seronegative.

This chain uses TRBV5-1 with TRBJ2-7; 7 positions agree with TRBD1. This CDR3 is 14 amino acids long. Germline V gives CDR1 SGHRS, CDR2 YFSETQ. V shed 3 bases, J shed 2 bases, and the junction held 5 bases outside the gene matches. The CDR3 DNA follows: TGCGCCAGCAGCTCGGGACAGTTAACCTACGAGCAGTACTTC. Translation gives CASSSGQLTYEQYF.

V gene TRBV4-2 combines with J gene TRBJ1-5; no clear D. Deletions cut 1 base from V and 5 bases from J, with 6 bases between. The CDR3 covers 13 residues. The germline V gene encodes CDR1 LGHNA and CDR2 YNFKEQ. The CDR3 loop is CASSQGRDQPQHF. CDR3 nucleotides: TGTGCCAGCAGCCAAGGGCGGGATCAGCCCCAGCATTTT.

This clone was observed once. The chain carries TRBV6-9 and TRBJ2-1; D may be TRBD2 (6 bases). Deletions cut 6 bases from V and 9 bases from J, with 12 bases between. Germline-derived CDR1 and CDR2 are MNHGY and SVAAGI. The CDR3 extends over 12 amino acids. CDR3 coding DNA: TGTGCCAGCAGGGCCATGGAGGGTGAGCAGTTCTTC. It yields the protein CASRAMEGEQFF.

This sequence joins TRBV9 and TRBJ2-3; D uncertain. Germline assignment: CDR1 SGDLS and CDR2 YYNGEE. The CDR3 is made up of 17 amino acids. V lost 0 bases, J lost 1 base, and 15 bases lay in between. The CDR3 loop reads CASSVVVRPEGTDTQYF. The DNA of the CDR3 is TGTGCCAGCAGCGTAGTGGTGAGACCAGAGGGCACAGATACGCAGTATTTT.

This clone was recorded a few times. The chain couples TRBV10-1 to TRBJ2-1, with 14 bases matching TRBD2. Germline V gene lookup returns CDR1 WNHNN and CDR2 SYGVQD (reference sequence). Unmatched junction bases numbered 0, after V lost 8 bases and J lost 0 bases. The CDR3 length is 15 residues. Here the CDR3 DNA reads TGCGCCAGCGGGACTAGCGGGGGCTCCTACAATGAGCAGTTCTTC. Encoded protein: CASGTSGGSYNEQFF.

This clone was observed a few times. The V call is TRBV27, the J call TRBJ2-1, with 9 bases aligning to TRBD1. CDR1 is MNHEY and CDR2 is SMNVEV in the germline V gene (reference sequence). Losses at the gene ends were 4 bases for V and 12 bases for J; bases not matched to a gene: 13. The CDR3 covers 15 residues. The CDR3 sequence is CASSYGTGNDRGQFF. The CDR3 DNA follows: TGTGCCAGCAGTTATGGGACAGGGAACGATCGGGGGCAGTTCTTC.

The chain joins TRBV4-2 to TRBJ2-5; tentative D call: TRBD2 (6 bases). The germline gives CDR1 LGHNA, CDR2 YNFKEQ. V lost 2 bases, J lost 1 base, and 11 bases lay in between. This CDR3 is built from 15 residues. The CDR3 here is CASSQFSGRQETQYF. CDR3 in DNA: TGTGCCAGCAGCCAATTTAGCGGTCGCCAAGAGACCCAGTACTTC.

V is TRBV5-1 and J is TRBJ2-1; maybe TRBD2 (6 bases). The CDR3 length is 14 residues. CDR1 SGHRS and CDR2 YFSETQ come from the germline V gene. V lost 3 bases to trimming and J lost 9 bases, with 16 bases between them. CDR3 sequence: CASSSLAGSGEQFF. The CDR3 coding sequence is TGCGCCAGCAGCTCACTAGCAGGATCGGGTGAGCAGTTCTTC. The variable domain in full, with the rest retrieved from reference TRBV5-1 and TRBJ2-1, is KAGVTQTPRYLIKTRGQQVTLSCSPISGHRSVSWYQQTPGQGLQFLFEYFSETQRNKGNFPGRFSGRQFSNSRSEMNVSTLELGDSALYLCASSSLAGSGEQFFGPGTRLTVL.

The chain combines TRBV19 with TRBJ1-1; D possibly corresponds to TRBD1 (6 bases). CDR3 length equals 13 residues. The germline V gene has CDR1 LNHDA and CDR2 SQIVND (reference sequence). Trimming took off 7 bases at V and 3 bases at J, with 12 bases between the two ends. CDR3 in DNA: TGTGCCAGTACGTGGAACAGGGACACTGAAGCTTTCTTT. This sequence encodes CASTWNRDTEAFF.

This sequence joins TRBV29-1 and TRBJ1-1; 8 nucleotides align to TRBD1. Losses at the gene ends were 4 bases for V and 4 bases for J; bases not matched to a gene: 5. The CDR3 sequence is 13 residues long. Germline CDR1 SQVTM, CDR2 ANQGSEA. The CDR3 DNA reads TGCAGCGTTGCCGCGACAGGGGCCACTGAAGCTTTCTTT. It encodes CSVAATGATEAFF. Complete variable domain (other parts from reference TRBV29-1 and TRBJ1-1): SAVISQKPSRDICQRGTSLTIQCQVDSQVTMMFWYRQQPGQSLTLIATANQGSEATYESGFVIDKFPISRPNLTFSTLTVSNMSPEDSSIYLCSVAATGATEAFFGQGTRLTVV.

The CDR3 sequence is CASCLEGRPYGYTF. Here the CDR3 DNA reads TGTGCCAGCTGCTTGGAGGGCAGGCCCTATGGCTACACCTTC. This sequence joins TRBV21-1 and TRBJ1-2. TRBV21-1 is reported as a pseudogene. CDR3 length: 14 residues.